What follows are 6 T cell receptor beta chains derived from one specimen sequenced in a study of cytomegalovirus exposure and HLA in healthy donors. The method was immunoSEQ multiplex PCR; TCRdb's version includes in-frame clones alone and lacks a portion of them. Of 130,000 to 150,000 clones listed, about 87% are singletons. The sample taken for sequencing was PBMCs. Every receptor here comes from a woman in her twenties or thirties in good health and CMV-seropositive.

V is TRBV10-3 and J is TRBJ2-3; a possible D gene is TRBD2 (5 bases). The CDR3 consists of 14 residues. CDR1 is ENHRY, CDR2 SYGVKD, per germline. Trimming stripped 8 bases from V and 5 bases from J, with 17 bases between. Here the CDR3 reads CAISPAVEGDTQYF. CDR3 coding DNA: TGTGCCATCTCCCCCGCGGTCGAGGGAGATACGCAGTATTTT.

The sample holds a few counts of this clone. The rearrangement uses TRBV6-1 and TRBJ1-2; D is perhaps TRBD1 (5 bases). The CDR3 spans 13 residues. Germline values: CDR1 MNHNS, CDR2 SASEGT. V was shortened by 6 bases and J by 6 bases, with 14 bases between the two germline ends. CDR3 residues: CASRSDRNNGYTF. The CDR3 DNA follows: TGTGCCAGCAGGAGCGACAGAAACAATGGCTACACCTTC.

The chain links TRBV27 to TRBJ2-1; 9 bases match TRBD2. CDR3 length: 17 residues. Unmatched junction bases numbered 18, after V lost 6 bases and J lost 9 bases. Germline assignment: CDR1 MNHEY and CDR2 SMNVEV (reference sequence). The CDR3 reads CASSHIRGLASISEQFF. In DNA form, the CDR3 reads TGTGCCAGCAGCCACATCAGGGGACTAGCAAGTATAAGTGAGCAGTTCTTC.

The V gene is TRBV29-1, the J gene TRBJ2-7; maybe TRBD2 (6 bases). The CDR3 has 13 residues. CDR1 is SQVTM, CDR2 ANQGSEA, per germline. The V end lost 4 bases, the J end lost 0 bases, and 10 bases lay between the germline ends. DNA for the CDR3: TGCAGCGTTGTAGGGACTTCCTCCTACGAGCAGTACTTC. Translated: CSVVGTSSYEQYF.

This chain joins TRBV11-3 and TRBJ2-1; TRBD1 agrees at 9 bases. Trimming took 2 bases from V and 6 from J; bases not matched to a gene: 8. The CDR3 consists of 16 residues. Germline V CDR1 and CDR2: SGHNT, YENEEA. The CDR3 reads CASSLNPGQGINEQFF. DNA of the CDR3: TGTGCCAGCAGCTTAAATCCCGGACAGGGGATCAATGAGCAGTTCTTC.

The V and J genes are TRBV27 and TRBJ2-5, with a possible D match to TRBD1 (6 bases). Germline V gives CDR1 MNHEY, CDR2 SMNVEV (reference sequence). The CDR3 runs 16 residues. With 6 bases removed from V and 1 base from J, the gap between germline ends came to 18 bases. The CDR3 sequence: CASSPGTSSGQETQYF. CDR3 bases: TGTGCCAGCAGCCCAGGGACATCCTCAGGCCAAGAGACCCAGTACTTC.